This T cell receptor beta chain was recorded in a study of T cell responses to AZD1222 COVID-19 vaccine. V lost 1 base and J lost 2, with 12 bases in between. Germline V gene sequence: CDR1 SGHTA, CDR2 FQGNSA. The CDR3 has 15 amino acids. Sequencing used immunoSEQ multiplex PCR; TCRdb keeps in-frame clones, though not all of them. Among 95,000 to 100,000 clones, 88% were seen once, and the ten largest hold about 16%. Worth noting for this clone: The antigen is undetermined.

The study's findings and limits: Nearly half of spike-specific TCRs reportedly target variant regions that are unmutated in the B.1.351 and B.1.1.7 variants.

The sequence came from an adult who received the AZD1222 COVID-19 vaccine. Specimen: peripheral blood, collected 28 days after the second AZD1222 dose. The V and J genes are TRBV7-2 and TRBJ2-7; D not resolved. The DNA of the CDR3 is TGTGCCAGCAGCTTAGTAAGGGTTGAGACCTACGAGCAGTACTTC. It encodes CASSLVRVETYEQYF.